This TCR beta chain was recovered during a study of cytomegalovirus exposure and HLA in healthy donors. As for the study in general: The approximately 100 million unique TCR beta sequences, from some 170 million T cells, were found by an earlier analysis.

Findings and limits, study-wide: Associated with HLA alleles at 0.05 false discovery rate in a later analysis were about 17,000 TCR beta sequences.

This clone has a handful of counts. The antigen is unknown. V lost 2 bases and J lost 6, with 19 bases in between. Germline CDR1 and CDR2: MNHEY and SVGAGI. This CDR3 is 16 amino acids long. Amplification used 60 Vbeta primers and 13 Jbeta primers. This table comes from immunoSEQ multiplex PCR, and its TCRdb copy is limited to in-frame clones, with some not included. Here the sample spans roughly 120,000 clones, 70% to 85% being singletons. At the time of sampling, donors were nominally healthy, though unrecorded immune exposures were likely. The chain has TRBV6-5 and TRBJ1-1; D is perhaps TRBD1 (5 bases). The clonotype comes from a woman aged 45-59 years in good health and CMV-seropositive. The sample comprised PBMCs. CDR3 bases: TGTGCCAGCAGTTACACATTTGGTCAGGGAAGGCCTGAAGCTTTCTTT. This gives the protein CASSYTFGQGRPEAFF.